This TCR beta chain was recorded in a study of T cell repertoires in cytomegalovirus infection. As for the study in general: Both CMV infection and a matching HLA type were indicated by public TCR beta signatures. Study observations and caveats: Clonotypes of TCR beta that were HLA-C-restricted and CMV-specific dominated the ex vivo response. Adding up the frequency of public TCR beta families identified people who carried CMV plus the relevant HLA.

TCRdb reprocessed the reads with MiXCR, giving one entry per CDR3 protein. Here the sample spans about 740,000 distinct CDR3 sequences, 35% being singletons. CDR1 LGHNA and CDR2 YNFKEQ come from the germline V gene. The CDR3 spans 16 residues. After removal of 1 base from V and 0 bases from J, the junction contained 2 bases not matched to a gene. Notes on this clonotype: Antigen unknown.

The receptor comes from a human donor in good health (CMV status not recorded). Some clones in this sample may be carry-over from other donors' samples. The sample was PBMCs. This sequence joins TRBV4-2 and TRBJ1-5; 8 bases line up with TRBD1. The DNA for the CDR3 is TGTGCCAGCAGCCAAGGGACAGGGAATAGCAATCAGCCCCAGCATTTT. The encoded protein is CASSQGTGNSNQPQHF.